This entry lists 28 T cell receptor beta chains sequenced from one sample in a study of blood T cell repertoires in COVID-19. The assay was immunoSEQ multiplex PCR, and TCRdb's table has in-frame clones only and misses some. This sample carries 190,000 or so clones, just under 90% of them seen once, and the ten largest clones take 0.88%. Sequenced sample: peripheral blood. The receptors originated from a woman under 30 who had recovered from COVID-19.

This chain connects TRBV9 to TRBJ2-1; D uncertain. The germline gives CDR1 SGDLS, CDR2 YYNGEE. The CDR3 length is 15 residues. The ends were cut back, 0 bases at V and 7 bases at J, with 14 bases in the middle. CDR3 bases: TGTGCCAGCAGCGTAGGGCCTGGCTGGTGGAATGAGCAGTTCTTC. Its translation: CASSVGPGWWNEQFF.

The J gene is TRBJ2-5, the V gene TRBV6-5; 8 bases are shared with TRBD1. The trim removed 6 bases at V and 5 bases at J, leaving 8 bases unmatched. CDR3 length: 14 amino acids. Per the germline V gene, CDR1 is MNHEY and CDR2 is SVGAGI. DNA for the CDR3: TGTGCCAGCAGCATAGACAGGGACAGGGAGACCCAGTACTTC. Its protein is CASSIDRDRETQYF.

The chain carries TRBV19 and TRBJ1-1, with 7 bases aligning to TRBD1. The V gene's germline CDR1 is LNHDA and CDR2 SQIVND (reference sequence). V shed 9 bases, J shed 0 bases, and the junction held 13 bases outside the gene matches. The CDR3 contains 16 residues. CDR3 nucleotide sequence: TGTGCCAGCAAGAGAACGGGACAGATCATGAACACTGAAGCTTTCTTT. It codes for CASKRTGQIMNTEAFF. Combining the CDR3 with reference TRBV19 and TRBJ1-1 gives the whole variable domain DGGITQSPKYLFRKEGQNVTLSCEQNLNHDAMYWYRQDPGQGLRLIYYSQIVNDFQKGDIAEGYSVSREKKESFPLTVTSAQKNPTAFYLCASKRTGQIMNTEAFFGQGTRLTVV.

The genes are TRBV20-1 and TRBJ2-7; 7 bases line up with TRBD1. Germline lookup yields CDR1 DFQATT and CDR2 SNEGSKA (reference sequence). There are 12 residues in the CDR3. V lost 3 bases and J lost 3; bases outside the gene matches: 2. The CDR3 spells CSASQGDYEQYF. The CDR3 nucleotides are TGCAGTGCTAGTCAGGGGGACTACGAGCAGTACTTC.

The J gene is TRBJ1-2, the V gene TRBV10-3; D is uncertain. From germline, CDR1 is ENHRY and CDR2 SYGVKD. V shed 7 bases and J shed 1 base, with 10 bases lying between them. The CDR3 has 13 amino acids. The CDR3 DNA is TGTGCCATCACCTTACAGCTTAACTATGGCTACACCTTC. The encoded protein is CAITLQLNYGYTF.

This clone was seen more than once but under ten times. The rearrangement joins TRBV28 to TRBJ1-2; 12 nucleotides align to TRBD1. The CDR3 loop spans 15 amino acids. Germline loops: CDR1 MDHEN, CDR2 SYDVKM. The J segment lost 4 bases and the V segment lost 6 bases, leaving 6 bases of the junction unmatched. CDR3 DNA: TGTGCCAGCAGGGGACAGGGGGCCGGGCCCTATGGCTACACCTTC. Protein sequence: CASRGQGAGPYGYTF.

The V gene is TRBV5-6, the J gene TRBJ1-2; D gene unclear. The germline CDR1 and CDR2 sequences are SGHDT and YYEEEE. V was trimmed by 1 base and J by 8 bases, leaving 15 bases between them. This CDR3 region has 14 residues. The CDR3 loop is CASSLRRRTGGYTF. The DNA of the CDR3 is TGTGCCAGCAGCTTGAGACGGCGCACCGGGGGCTACACCTTC.

The chain joins TRBV14 to TRBJ1-4; D is possibly TRBD1 (5 bases). Germline V gene sequence: CDR1 SGHDN, CDR2 FVKESK. Trimming shortened V by 4 bases and J by 1 base, and 13 bases separated the two germline ends. This CDR3 contains 16 residues. CDR3 protein: CASSPLGGLTNEKLFF. The CDR3 DNA reads TGTGCCAGCAGCCCATTGGGGGGTTTAACTAATGAAAAACTGTTTTTT.

V and J are TRBV7-2 and TRBJ2-1, with D maybe TRBD1 (6 bases). V gave up 4 bases and J gave up 10 bases, with 20 bases separating them. The V gene's germline CDR1 is SGHTA and CDR2 FQGNSA. The length of the CDR3 is 15 residues. The CDR3 spells CASSWTVVRSGEQFF. CDR3 nucleotides: TGTGCCAGCAGCTGGACAGTAGTACGGTCCGGGGAGCAGTTCTTC.

This clone was detected only a few times. This rearrangement joins TRBV2 to TRBJ2-1, with TRBD2 matching 9 bases. V was pared by 11 bases and J by 6 bases, with 14 bases of the junction left unmatched. Germline lookup yields CDR1 SNHLY and CDR2 FYNNEI. This CDR3 has 15 residues. For the CDR3, the DNA is TGTGCCTCCAAAGTAGCGGGGGAGTTCGGCAATGAGCAGTTCTTC. Protein product: CASKVAGEFGNEQFF. The variable domain in full, completed from reference TRBV2 and TRBJ2-1, reads EPEVTQTPSHQVTQMGQEVILRCVPISNHLYFYWYRQILGQKVEFLVSFYNNEISEKSEIFDDQFSVERPDGSNFTLKIRSTKLEDSAMYFCASKVAGEFGNEQFFGPGTRLTVL.

The chain combines TRBV7-2 with TRBJ1-3, with 11 bases lining up with TRBD1. Germline loops: CDR1 SGHTA, CDR2 FQGNSA. Losses at the gene ends were 0 bases for V and 6 bases for J; bases not matched to a gene: 7. This CDR3 comprises 17 residues. The CDR3 loop is CASSLAWTGGAANTIYF. The CDR3 DNA follows: TGTGCCAGCAGCTTAGCCTGGACAGGGGGCGCGGCAAACACCATATATTTT.

The V gene is TRBV2, the J gene TRBJ1-6, with D maybe TRBD1 (5 bases). Germline V lookup: CDR1 SNHLY, CDR2 FYNNEI. The CDR3 runs 13 residues. Trimming took 8 bases from V and 6 from J, leaving 11 bases between them. The CDR3 DNA reads as TGTGCCAGCTTATGGCAGGGTAATTCACCCCTCCACTTT. Translation: CASLWQGNSPLHF.

The J gene is TRBJ2-1, the V gene TRBV7-9, with TRBD1 matching over 7 bases. The CDR3 contains 15 residues. CDR1 and CDR2 (germline): SEHNR, FQNEAQ (reference sequence). Unmatched junction bases numbered 9, after V lost 5 bases and J lost 5 bases. CDR3 coding DNA: TGTGCCAGCAGCACAAGACAGGGATATGACAATGAGCAGTTCTTC. Its translation is CASSTRQGYDNEQFF.

The rearrangement links TRBV20-1 to TRBJ2-7, with 9 bases that match TRBD1. Germline CDR1 and CDR2: DFQATT and SNEGSKA (reference sequence). V was clipped by 3 bases and J by 3 bases; unmatched bases: 9. This CDR3 spans 15 amino acids. This chain's CDR3 is CSASLGDRGIYEQYF. For the CDR3, the DNA is TGCAGTGCTAGTCTAGGCGACAGGGGGATCTACGAGCAGTACTTC.

V and J are TRBV12-5 and TRBJ2-5; D gene uncertain. The CDR3 is 13 amino acids. Germline V gene data show CDR1 as LGHNT and CDR2 as FRNRAP. V was pared by 2 bases and J by 2 bases, with 6 bases between. The CDR3 protein is CASGLWPQETQYF. For the CDR3, the DNA is TGTGCTAGTGGTTTGTGGCCACAAGAGACCCAGTACTTC. The entire variable domain, with the rest obtained from reference TRBV12-5 and TRBJ2-5, is as follows: DARVTQTPRHKVTEMGQEVTMRCQPILGHNTVFWYRQTMMQGLELLAYFRNRAPLDDSGMPKDRFSAEMPDATLATLKIQPSEPRDSAVYFCASGLWPQETQYFGPGTRLLVL.

The rearrangement links TRBV25-1 to TRBJ1-6; no clear D. Germline loops: CDR1 MGHDK, CDR2 SYGVNS. This CDR3 has 14 residues. V was trimmed by 5 bases and J by 10 bases, leaving 15 bases between them. The CDR3 spells CASSKVEGASPLHF. Written as DNA, the CDR3 is TGTGCCAGCAGTAAGGTGGAGGGTGCATCACCCCTCCACTTT.

This chain joins TRBV5-8 and TRBJ2-3; tentatively, D is TRBD2 (6 bases). Trimming took off 4 bases at V and 4 bases at J, with 16 bases between the two ends. This CDR3 has 15 residues. In germline, CDR1 is SGHTS, CDR2 YDEGEE. This CDR3 is CASSPGTPYADTQYF. The CDR3 DNA sequence: TGTGCCAGCAGCCCCGGGACTCCCTACGCAGATACGCAGTATTTT.

The chain has TRBV6-5 and TRBJ1-1; D unresolved. Germline values: CDR1 MNHEY, CDR2 SVGAGI. The ends were cut back, 2 bases at V and 1 base at J, with 5 bases in the middle. CDR3 length: 13 residues. The CDR3 loop reads CASSYPGNTEAFF. The CDR3 bases are TGTGCCAGCAGTTACCCAGGGAACACTGAAGCTTTCTTT.

The chain joins TRBV7-3 to TRBJ1-1; no firm D call. The germline V gene encodes CDR1 SGHTA and CDR2 FQGTGA. V was pared by 0 bases and J by 0 bases, with 5 bases between. This CDR3 has 14 residues. This CDR3 reads CASSLTSLNTEAFF. The CDR3 DNA reads TGTGCCAGCAGCTTAACTTCGTTGAACACTGAAGCTTTCTTT.

This clone was observed once. This sequence joins TRBV4-1 and TRBJ2-2; weak D call: TRBD1 (5 bases). V lost 4 bases and J 1 base, leaving 13 bases between the germline ends. Germline CDR1 is MGHRA and CDR2 is YSYEKL. There are 16 residues in the CDR3. For the CDR3, the DNA is TGCGCCAGCAGCCTGGGAAGGGGAAAGAACACCGGGGAGCTGTTTTTT. Residues: CASSLGRGKNTGELFF.

The rearrangement links TRBV10-3 to TRBJ1-5, with TRBD1 as a possible D gene (5 bases). Trimming took off 0 bases at V and 6 bases at J, with 9 bases between the two ends. CDR1 is ENHRY, CDR2 SYGVKD, per germline. The CDR3 is 14 residues long. The CDR3 loop is CAISESTRAQPQHF. For the CDR3, the DNA is TGTGCCATCAGTGAGTCGACCAGGGCTCAGCCCCAGCATTTT.

The chain joins TRBV5-8 to TRBJ1-1; D possibly corresponds to TRBD1 (6 bases). The CDR3 is made up of 13 amino acids. Looked up from germline, CDR1 is SGHTS and CDR2 is YDEGEE. Between the trimmed V and J ends, which lost 4 bases and 1 base, there was a span of 8 bases. Here the CDR3 reads CASSKTGNTEAFF. The CDR3 region has the DNA TGTGCCAGCAGCAAGACAGGGAACACTGAAGCTTTCTTT.

The V call is TRBV7-2, the J call TRBJ1-2, with D maybe TRBD1 (5 bases). The CDR3 is made up of 14 amino acids. V was trimmed by 1 base and J by 3 bases, leaving 9 bases between them. Per germline, CDR1 SGHTA and CDR2 FQGNSA. The CDR3 region has the DNA TGTGCCAGCAGCTTAGAGGGGTGGGACTATGGCTACACCTTC. It yields the protein CASSLEGWDYGYTF.

The rearrangement joins TRBV27 to TRBJ1-2; D gene ambiguous. Germline V lookup: CDR1 MNHEY, CDR2 SMNVEV (reference sequence). Trimming removed 5 bases at V and 9 bases at J, with 16 bases between. The CDR3 extends over 13 amino acids. The CDR3: CASSPPPGRRYTF. The CDR3 bases are TGTGCCAGCAGTCCGCCCCCGGGGAGGCGCTACACCTTC.

Only a few counts were recorded for this clone. V usage is TRBV6-5 and J usage is TRBJ2-3, with TRBD2 identical over 11 bases. The CDR3 consists of 15 residues. V gave up 6 bases and J gave up 2 bases; unmatched junction bases: 4. Germline assignment: CDR1 MNHEY and CDR2 SVGAGI. The CDR3: CASSGTSGHTDTQYF. The CDR3, as DNA: TGTGCCAGCAGCGGGACTAGCGGACACACAGATACGCAGTATTTT.

This chain's CDR3 is CASSPTGLHSYEQYF. The CDR3 coding sequence is TGTGCCAGCAGCCCGACAGGCCTTCACTCCTACGAGCAGTACTTC. The chain couples TRBV7-2 to TRBJ2-7; the D gene is possibly TRBD1 (6 bases). This CDR3 is 15 amino acids long. Looked up from germline, CDR1 is SGHTA and CDR2 is FQGNSA. The germline V and J ends were trimmed by 5 bases and 0 bases, with 14 bases remaining between them.

CDR3 in DNA: TGTGCCAGTAGTATCGGTGCAGGGGCAGGAAACACCATATATTTT. Translation gives CASSIGAGAGNTIYF. V usage is TRBV19 and J usage is TRBJ1-3; possibly TRBD1 for D (6 bases). There are 15 residues in the CDR3. The germline CDR1 and CDR2 sequences are LNHDA and SQIVND (reference sequence). Trimming cost V 3 bases and J 4 bases, with 13 bases left between them.

The rearrangement joins TRBV7-6 to TRBJ1-1; tentative D call: TRBD1 (5 bases). Trimming took 4 bases from V and 0 from J, leaving 12 bases between them. The CDR3 covers 15 residues. Germline lookup yields CDR1 SGHVS and CDR2 FNYEAQ. DNA for the CDR3: TGTGCCAGCAGCTCCGGCGCGGGACTGAACACTGAAGCTTTCTTT. It is translated as CASSSGAGLNTEAFF.